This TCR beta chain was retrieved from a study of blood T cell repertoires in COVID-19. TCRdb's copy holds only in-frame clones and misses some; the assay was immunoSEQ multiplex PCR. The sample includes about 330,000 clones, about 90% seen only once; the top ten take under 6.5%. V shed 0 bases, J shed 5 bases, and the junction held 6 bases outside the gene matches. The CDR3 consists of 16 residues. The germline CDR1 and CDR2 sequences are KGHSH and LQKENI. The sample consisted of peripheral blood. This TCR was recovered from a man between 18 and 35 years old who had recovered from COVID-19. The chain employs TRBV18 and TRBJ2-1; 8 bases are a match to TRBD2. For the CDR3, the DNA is TGTGCCAGCTCACCACCGGCGGGAGGATTCAACAATGAGCAGTTCTTC. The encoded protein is CASSPPAGGFNNEQFF.